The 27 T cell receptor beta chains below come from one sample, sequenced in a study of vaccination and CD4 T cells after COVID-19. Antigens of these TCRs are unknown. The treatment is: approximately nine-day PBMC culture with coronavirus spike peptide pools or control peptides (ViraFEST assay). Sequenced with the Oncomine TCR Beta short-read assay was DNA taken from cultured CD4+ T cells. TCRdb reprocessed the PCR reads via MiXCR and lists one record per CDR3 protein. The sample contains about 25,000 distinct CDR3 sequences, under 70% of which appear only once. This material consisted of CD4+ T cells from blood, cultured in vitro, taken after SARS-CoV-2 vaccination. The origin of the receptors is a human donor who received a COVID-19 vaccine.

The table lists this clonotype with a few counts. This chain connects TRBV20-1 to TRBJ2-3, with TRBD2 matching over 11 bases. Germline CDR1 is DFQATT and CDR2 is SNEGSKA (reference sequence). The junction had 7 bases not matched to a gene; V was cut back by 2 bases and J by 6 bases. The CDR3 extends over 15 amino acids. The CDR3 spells CSARLSSGGMDTQYF. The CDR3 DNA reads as TGCAGTGCTAGATTATCTAGCGGGGGGATGGATACGCAGTATTTT.

In DNA, the CDR3 is TGCGCCAGCAGTGAGTCCGAACAGCCCCAGCATTTT. Translation gives CASSESEQPQHF. The chain recombines TRBV10-1 with TRBJ1-5; no reliable D call. Trimming left V 0 bases short and J 7 bases short, with 4 bases between. Germline V CDR1 and CDR2: WNHNN, SYGVQD (reference sequence). This CDR3 has 12 residues.

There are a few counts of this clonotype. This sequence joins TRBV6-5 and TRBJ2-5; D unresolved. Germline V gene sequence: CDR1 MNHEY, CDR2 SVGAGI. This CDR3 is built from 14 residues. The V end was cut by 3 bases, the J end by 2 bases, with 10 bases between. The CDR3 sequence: CASSYGAGQETQYF. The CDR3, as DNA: TGTGCCAGCAGTTATGGTGCAGGTCAAGAGACCCAGTACTTC.

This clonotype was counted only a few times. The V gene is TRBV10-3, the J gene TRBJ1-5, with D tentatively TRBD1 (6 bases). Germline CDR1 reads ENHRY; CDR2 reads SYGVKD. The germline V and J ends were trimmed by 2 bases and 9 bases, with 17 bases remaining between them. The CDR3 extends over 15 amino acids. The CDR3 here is CAISEGDTASGPQHF. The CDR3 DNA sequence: TGTGCCATCAGTGAGGGGGACACGGCAAGTGGGCCCCAGCATTTT.

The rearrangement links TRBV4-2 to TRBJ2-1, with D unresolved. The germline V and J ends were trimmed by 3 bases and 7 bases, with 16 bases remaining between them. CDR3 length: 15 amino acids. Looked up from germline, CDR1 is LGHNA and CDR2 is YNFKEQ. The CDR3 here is CASSQSVWQENEQFF. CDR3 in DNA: TGTGCCAGCAGCCAGTCCGTTTGGCAAGAGAATGAGCAGTTCTTC.

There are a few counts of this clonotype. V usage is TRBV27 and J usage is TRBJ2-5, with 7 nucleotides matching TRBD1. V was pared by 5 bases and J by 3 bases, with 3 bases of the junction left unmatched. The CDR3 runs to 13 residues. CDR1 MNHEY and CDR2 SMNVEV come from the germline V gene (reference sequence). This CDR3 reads CASSNDREETQYF. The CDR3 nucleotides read TGTGCCAGCAGTAATGACAGGGAAGAGACCCAGTACTTC.

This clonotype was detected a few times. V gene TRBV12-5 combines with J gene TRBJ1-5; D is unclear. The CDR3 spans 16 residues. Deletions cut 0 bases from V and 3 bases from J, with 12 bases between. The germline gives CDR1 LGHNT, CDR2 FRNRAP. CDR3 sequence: CASGLVLGRINQPQHF. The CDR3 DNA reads TGTGCTAGTGGTTTGGTACTCGGGAGGATCAATCAGCCCCAGCATTTT.

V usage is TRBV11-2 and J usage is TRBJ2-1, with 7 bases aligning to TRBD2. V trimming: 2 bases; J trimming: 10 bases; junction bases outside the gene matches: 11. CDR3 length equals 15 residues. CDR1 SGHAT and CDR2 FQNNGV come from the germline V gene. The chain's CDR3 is CASSLQPGGPHEQFF. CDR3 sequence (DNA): TGTGCCAGCAGCTTACAACCGGGGGGACCTCACGAGCAGTTCTTC.

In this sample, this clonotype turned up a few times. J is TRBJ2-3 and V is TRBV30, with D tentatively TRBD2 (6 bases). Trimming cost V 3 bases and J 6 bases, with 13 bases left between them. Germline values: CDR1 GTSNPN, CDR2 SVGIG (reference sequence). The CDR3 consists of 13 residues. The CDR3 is CAWSGGTVDTQYF. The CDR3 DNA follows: TGTGCCTGGAGCGGCGGGACTGTGGATACGCAGTATTTT.

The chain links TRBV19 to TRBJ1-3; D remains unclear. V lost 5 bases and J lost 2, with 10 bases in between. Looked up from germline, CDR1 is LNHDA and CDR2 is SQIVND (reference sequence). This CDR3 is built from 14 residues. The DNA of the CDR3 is TGTGCCAGTAGTCCCCGAATAACTGGAAACACCATATATTTT. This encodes CASSPRITGNTIYF.

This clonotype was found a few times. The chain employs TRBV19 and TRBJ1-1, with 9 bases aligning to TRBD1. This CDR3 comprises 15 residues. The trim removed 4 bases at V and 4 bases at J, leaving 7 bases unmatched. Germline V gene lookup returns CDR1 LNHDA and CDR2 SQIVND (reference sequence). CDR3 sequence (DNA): TGTGCCAGTAGTAACCCCACAGGGGGCGGCACTGAAGCTTTCTTT. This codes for CASSNPTGGGTEAFF. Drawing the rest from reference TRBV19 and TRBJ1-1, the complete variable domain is DGGITQSPKYLFRKEGQNVTLSCEQNLNHDAMYWYRQDPGQGLRLIYYSQIVNDFQKGDIAEGYSVSREKKESFPLTVTSAQKNPTAFYLCASSNPTGGGTEAFFGQGTRLTVV.

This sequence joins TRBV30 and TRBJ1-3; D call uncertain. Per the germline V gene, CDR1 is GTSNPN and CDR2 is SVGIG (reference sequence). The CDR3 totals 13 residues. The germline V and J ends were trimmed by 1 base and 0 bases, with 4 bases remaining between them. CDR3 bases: TGTGCCTGGAGTGCAAACTCTGGAAACACCATATATTTT. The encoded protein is CAWSANSGNTIYF.

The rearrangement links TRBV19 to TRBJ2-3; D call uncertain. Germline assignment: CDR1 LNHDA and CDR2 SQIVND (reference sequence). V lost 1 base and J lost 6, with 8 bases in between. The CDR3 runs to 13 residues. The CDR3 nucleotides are TGTGCCAGTAGTATAGGTTGGGCGGATACGCAGTATTTT. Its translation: CASSIGWADTQYF. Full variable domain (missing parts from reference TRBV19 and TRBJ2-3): DGGITQSPKYLFRKEGQNVTLSCEQNLNHDAMYWYRQDPGQGLRLIYYSQIVNDFQKGDIAEGYSVSREKKESFPLTVTSAQKNPTAFYLCASSIGWADTQYFGPGTRLTVL.

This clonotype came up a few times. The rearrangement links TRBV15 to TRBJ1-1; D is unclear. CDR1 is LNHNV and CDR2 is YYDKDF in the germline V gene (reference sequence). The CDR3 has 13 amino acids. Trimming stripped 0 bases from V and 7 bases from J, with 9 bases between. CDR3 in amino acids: CATSRDSWIEAFF. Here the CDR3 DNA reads TGTGCCACCAGCAGAGACTCCTGGATTGAAGCTTTCTTT.

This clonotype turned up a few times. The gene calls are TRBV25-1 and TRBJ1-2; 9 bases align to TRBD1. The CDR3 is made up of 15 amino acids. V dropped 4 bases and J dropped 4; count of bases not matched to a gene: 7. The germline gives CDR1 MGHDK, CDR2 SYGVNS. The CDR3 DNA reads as TGTGCCAGCAGTGCCACCGGGACAGGGAGCTATGGCTACACCTTC. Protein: CASSATGTGSYGYTF.

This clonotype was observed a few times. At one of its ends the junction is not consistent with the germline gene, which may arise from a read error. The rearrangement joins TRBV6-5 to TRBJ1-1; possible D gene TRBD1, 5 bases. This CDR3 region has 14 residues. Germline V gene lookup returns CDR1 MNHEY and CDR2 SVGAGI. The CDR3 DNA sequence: TGTGCCAGCACTTACCCAGGGACCAACACTGAAGCTTTCTTT. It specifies CASTYPGTNTEAFF.

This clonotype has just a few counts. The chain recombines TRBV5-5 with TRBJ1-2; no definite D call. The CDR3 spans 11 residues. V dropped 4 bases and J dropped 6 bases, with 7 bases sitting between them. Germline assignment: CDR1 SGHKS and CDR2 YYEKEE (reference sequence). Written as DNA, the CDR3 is TGTGCCAGCAGCCTGACGGATGGCTACACCTTC. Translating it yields CASSLTDGYTF. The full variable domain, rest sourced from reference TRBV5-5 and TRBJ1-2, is DAGVTQSPTHLIKTRGQQVTLRCSPISGHKSVSWYQQVLGQGPQFIFQYYEKEERGRGNFPDRFSARQFPNYSSELNVNALLLGDSALYLCASSLTDGYTFGSGTRLTVV.

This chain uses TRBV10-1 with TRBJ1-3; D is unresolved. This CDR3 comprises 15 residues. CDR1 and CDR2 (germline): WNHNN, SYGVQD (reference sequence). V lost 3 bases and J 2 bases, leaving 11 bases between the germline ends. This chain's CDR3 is CASSDGWSAGNTIYF. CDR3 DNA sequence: TGCGCCAGCAGTGACGGGTGGTCGGCTGGAAACACCATATATTTT.

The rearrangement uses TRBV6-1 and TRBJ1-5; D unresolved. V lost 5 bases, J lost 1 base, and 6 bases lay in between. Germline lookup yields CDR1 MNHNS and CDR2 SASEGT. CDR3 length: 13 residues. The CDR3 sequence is CASSTWSNQPQHF. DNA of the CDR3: TGTGCCAGCAGTACCTGGAGCAATCAGCCCCAGCATTTT.

The DNA of the CDR3 is TGTGCCAGCAGCTTGGACAGCTCCTATAATTCACCCCTCCACTTT. Encoded protein: CASSLDSSYNSPLHF. This chain joins TRBV5-4 and TRBJ1-6; D gene ambiguous. Trimming shortened V by 0 bases and J by 0 bases, and 4 bases separated the two germline ends. The CDR3 runs 15 residues. Germline lookup yields CDR1 SGHNT and CDR2 YYREEE (reference sequence). Combining the CDR3 with reference TRBV5-4 and TRBJ1-6 gives the whole variable domain ETGVTQSPTHLIKTRGQQVTLRCSSQSGHNTVSWYQQALGQGPQFIFQYYREEENGRGNFPPRFSGLQFPNYSSELNVNALELDDSALYLCASSLDSSYNSPLHFGNGTRLTVT.

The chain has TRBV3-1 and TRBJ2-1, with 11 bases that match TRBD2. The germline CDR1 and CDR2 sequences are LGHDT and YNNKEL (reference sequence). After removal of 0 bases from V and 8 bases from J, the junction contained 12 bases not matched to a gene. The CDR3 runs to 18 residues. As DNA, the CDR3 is TGTGCCAGCAGCCAAGATCGGGGGCTAGCGGGGGGACCCGATGAGCAGTTCTTC. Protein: CASSQDRGLAGGPDEQFF.

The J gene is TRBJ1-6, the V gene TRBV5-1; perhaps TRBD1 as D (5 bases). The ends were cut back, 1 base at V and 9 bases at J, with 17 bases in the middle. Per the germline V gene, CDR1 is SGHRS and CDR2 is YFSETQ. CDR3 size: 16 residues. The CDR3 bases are TGCGCCAGCAGCTTGATATATAGGGGTAGGGGTTCACCCCTCCACTTT. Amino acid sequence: CASSLIYRGRGSPLHF.

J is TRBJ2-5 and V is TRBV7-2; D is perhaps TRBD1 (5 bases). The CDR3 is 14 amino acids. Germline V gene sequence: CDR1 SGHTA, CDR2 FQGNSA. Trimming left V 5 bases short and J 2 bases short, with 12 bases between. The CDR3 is CASSPQRGQETQYF. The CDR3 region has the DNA TGTGCCAGCAGCCCCCAAAGGGGACAAGAGACCCAGTACTTC.

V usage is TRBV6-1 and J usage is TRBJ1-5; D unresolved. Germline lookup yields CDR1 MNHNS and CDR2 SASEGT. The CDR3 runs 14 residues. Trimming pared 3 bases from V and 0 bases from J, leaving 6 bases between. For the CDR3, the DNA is TGTGCCAGCAGTGAGGGATATAGCAATCAGCCCCAGCATTTT. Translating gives CASSEGYSNQPQHF.

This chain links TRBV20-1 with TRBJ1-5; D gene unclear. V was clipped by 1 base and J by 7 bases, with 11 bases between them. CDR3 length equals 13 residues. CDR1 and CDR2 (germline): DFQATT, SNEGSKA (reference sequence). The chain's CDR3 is CSARGDTGQPQHF. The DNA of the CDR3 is TGCAGTGCTAGAGGAGACACCGGGCAGCCCCAGCATTTT.

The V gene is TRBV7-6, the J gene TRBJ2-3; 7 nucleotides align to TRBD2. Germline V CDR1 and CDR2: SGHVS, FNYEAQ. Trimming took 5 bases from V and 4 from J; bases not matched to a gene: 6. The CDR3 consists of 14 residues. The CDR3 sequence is CASSPTREADTQYF. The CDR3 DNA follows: TGTGCCAGCAGCCCTACCCGGGAGGCAGATACGCAGTATTTT.

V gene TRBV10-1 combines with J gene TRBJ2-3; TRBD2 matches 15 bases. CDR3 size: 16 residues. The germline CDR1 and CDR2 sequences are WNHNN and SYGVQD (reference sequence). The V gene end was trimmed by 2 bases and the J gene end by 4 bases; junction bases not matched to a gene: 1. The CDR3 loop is CASSERTSGGADTQYF. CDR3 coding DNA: TGCGCCAGCAGTGAGAGGACTAGCGGGGGGGCAGATACGCAGTATTTT.